The clone carrying this T cell receptor beta chain showed up just a few times. TCRdb keeps only in-frame clones here, not all; method: immunoSEQ multiplex PCR. The sample has some 110,000 clones, 80% to 85% seen once; the top ten hold roughly 14%. This specimen belongs to a study of blood T cell repertoires in COVID-19. The wider study: The United States, Italy and Spain were the sources of the acute and convalescent COVID-19 samples.

In germline, CDR1 is LNHDA, CDR2 SQIVND (reference sequence). J was trimmed by 5 bases and V by 5 bases; bases with no gene match: 8. The length of the CDR3 is 15 residues. Sequencing used peripheral blood. The V call is TRBV19, the J call TRBJ2-2, with 7 bases aligning to TRBD2. This TCR derives from a woman aged 80 or older with acute or convalescent COVID-19. This CDR3 reads CASSLGLGSTGELFF. The DNA of the CDR3 is TGTGCCAGTAGTCTTGGACTAGGTAGTACCGGGGAGCTGTTTTTT.